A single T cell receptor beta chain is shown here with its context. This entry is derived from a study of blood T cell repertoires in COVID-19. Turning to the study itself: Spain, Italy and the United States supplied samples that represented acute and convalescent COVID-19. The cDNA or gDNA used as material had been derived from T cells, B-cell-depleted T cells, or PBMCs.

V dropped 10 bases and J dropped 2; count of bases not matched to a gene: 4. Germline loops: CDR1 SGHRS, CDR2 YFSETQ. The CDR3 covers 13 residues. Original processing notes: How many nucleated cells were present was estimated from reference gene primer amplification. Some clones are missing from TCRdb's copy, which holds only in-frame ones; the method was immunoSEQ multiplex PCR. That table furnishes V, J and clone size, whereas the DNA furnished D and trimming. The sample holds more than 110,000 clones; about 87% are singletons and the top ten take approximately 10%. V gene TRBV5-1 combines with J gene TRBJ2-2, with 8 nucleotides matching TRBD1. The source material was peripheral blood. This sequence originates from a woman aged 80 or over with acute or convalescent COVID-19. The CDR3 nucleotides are TGCGCCTGGGGGACAGGTAACACCGGGGAGCTGTTTTTT. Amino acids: CAWGTGNTGELFF.